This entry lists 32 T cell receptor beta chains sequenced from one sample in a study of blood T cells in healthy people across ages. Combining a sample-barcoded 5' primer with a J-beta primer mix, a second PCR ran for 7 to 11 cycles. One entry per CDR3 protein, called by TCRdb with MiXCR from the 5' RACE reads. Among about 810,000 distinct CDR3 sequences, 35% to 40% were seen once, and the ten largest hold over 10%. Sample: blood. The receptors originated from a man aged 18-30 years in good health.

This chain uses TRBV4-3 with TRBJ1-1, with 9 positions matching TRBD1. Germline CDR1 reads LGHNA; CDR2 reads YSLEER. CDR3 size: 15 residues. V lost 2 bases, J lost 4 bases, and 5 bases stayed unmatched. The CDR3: CASSQMTGGSTEAFF. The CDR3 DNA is TGCGCCAGCAGCCAAATGACAGGGGGGAGCACTGAAGCTTTCTTT.

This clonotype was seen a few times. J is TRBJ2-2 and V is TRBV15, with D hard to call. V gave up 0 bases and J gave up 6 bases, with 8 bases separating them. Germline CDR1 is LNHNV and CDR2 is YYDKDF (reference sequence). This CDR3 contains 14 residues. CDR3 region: CATSRDFSSGELFF. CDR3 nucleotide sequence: TGTGCCACCAGCAGAGATTTCTCTTCCGGGGAGCTGTTTTTT.

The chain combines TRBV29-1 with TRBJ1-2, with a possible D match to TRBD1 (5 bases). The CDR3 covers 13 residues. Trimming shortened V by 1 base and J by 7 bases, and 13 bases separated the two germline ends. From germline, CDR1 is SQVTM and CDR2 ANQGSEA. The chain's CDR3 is CSVEGGYSSGYTF. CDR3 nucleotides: TGCAGCGTTGAAGGGGGGTACTCTAGTGGCTACACCTTC.

The CDR3 region has the DNA TGCAGTGCTAGACCGGCAGGAGCGCGCAATGAGCAGTACTTC. It yields the protein CSARPAGARNEQYF. J is TRBJ2-7 and V is TRBV20-1; no firm D call. V was shortened by 2 bases and J by 7 bases, with 18 bases between the two germline ends. Germline-derived CDR1 and CDR2 are DFQATT and SNEGSKA (reference sequence). The CDR3 has 14 amino acids.

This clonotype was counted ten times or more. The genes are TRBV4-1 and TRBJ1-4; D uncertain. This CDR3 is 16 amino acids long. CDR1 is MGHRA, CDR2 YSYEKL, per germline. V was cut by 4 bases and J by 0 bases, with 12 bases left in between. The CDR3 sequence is CASSRLDGATNEKLFF. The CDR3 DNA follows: TGCGCCAGCAGCCGCCTCGACGGTGCAACTAATGAAAAACTGTTTTTT.

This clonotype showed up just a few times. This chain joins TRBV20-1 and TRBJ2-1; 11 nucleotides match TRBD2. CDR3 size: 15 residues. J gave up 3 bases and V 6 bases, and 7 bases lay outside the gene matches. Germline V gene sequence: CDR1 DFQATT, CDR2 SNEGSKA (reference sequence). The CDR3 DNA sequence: TGCAGTGCCCAAAGAGGGACTAGCGGCTACAATGAGCAGTTCTTC. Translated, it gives CSAQRGTSGYNEQFF.

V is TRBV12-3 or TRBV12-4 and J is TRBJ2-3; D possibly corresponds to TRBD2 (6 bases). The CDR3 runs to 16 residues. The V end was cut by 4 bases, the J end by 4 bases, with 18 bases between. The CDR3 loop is CASSSLGGGVSDTQYF. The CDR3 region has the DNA TGTGCCAGCAGTTCATTAGGAGGCGGGGTGTCAGATACGCAGTATTTT.

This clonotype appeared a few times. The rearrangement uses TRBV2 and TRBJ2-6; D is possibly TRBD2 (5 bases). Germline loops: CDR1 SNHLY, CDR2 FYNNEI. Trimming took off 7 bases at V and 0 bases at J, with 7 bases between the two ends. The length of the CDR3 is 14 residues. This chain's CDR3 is CASMGSSGANVLTF. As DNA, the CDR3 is TGTGCCAGCATGGGGAGCTCTGGGGCCAACGTCCTGACTTTC.

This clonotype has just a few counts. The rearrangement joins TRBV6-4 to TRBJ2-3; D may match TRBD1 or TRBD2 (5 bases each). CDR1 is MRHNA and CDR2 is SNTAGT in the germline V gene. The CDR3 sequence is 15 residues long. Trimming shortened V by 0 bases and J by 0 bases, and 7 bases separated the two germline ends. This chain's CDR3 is CASSDSWGSTDTQYF. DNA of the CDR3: TGTGCCAGCAGTGACTCGTGGGGGAGCACAGATACGCAGTATTTT.

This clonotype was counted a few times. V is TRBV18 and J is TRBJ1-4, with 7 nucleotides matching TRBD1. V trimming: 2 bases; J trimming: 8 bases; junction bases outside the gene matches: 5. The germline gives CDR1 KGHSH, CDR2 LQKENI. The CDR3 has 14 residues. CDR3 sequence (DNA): TGTGCCAGCTCACCAGGGACAGCGAGGGAAAAACTGTTTTTT. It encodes CASSPGTAREKLFF.

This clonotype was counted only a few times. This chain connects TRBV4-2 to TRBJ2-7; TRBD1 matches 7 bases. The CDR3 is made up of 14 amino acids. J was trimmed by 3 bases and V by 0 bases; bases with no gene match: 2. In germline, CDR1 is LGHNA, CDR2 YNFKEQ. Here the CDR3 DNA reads TGTGCCAGCAGCCAAGACCAGGGGGACTACGAGCAGTACTTC. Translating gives CASSQDQGDYEQYF.

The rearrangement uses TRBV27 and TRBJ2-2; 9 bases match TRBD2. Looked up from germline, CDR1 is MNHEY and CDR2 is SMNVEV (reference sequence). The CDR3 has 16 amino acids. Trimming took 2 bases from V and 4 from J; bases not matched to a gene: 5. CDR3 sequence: CASSLGRGGATGELFF. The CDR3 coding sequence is TGTGCCAGCAGTTTAGGGCGGGGGGGCGCCACCGGGGAGCTGTTTTTT.

The CDR3 DNA is TGTGCCAGCAGCTCACTACGGACAGGTCAAGAGACCCAGTTCTTC. Translated, it gives CASSSLRTGQETQFF. The V gene is TRBV5-6, the J gene TRBJ2-5; 7 positions match TRBD1. The J call may be faulty, since TRBJ2-1 better matches the DNA end. The CDR3 has 15 residues. Germline loops: CDR1 SGHDT, CDR2 YYEEEE.

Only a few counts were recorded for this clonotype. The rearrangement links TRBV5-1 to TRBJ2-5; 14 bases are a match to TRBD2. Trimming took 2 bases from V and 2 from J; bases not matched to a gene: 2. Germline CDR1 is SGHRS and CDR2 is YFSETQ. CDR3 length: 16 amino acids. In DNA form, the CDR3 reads TGCGCCAGCAGCTTCGGGACTAGCGGGGGACAAGAGACCCAGTACTTC. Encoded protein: CASSFGTSGGQETQYF. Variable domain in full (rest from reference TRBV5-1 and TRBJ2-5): KAGVTQTPRYLIKTRGQQVTLSCSPISGHRSVSWYQQTPGQGLQFLFEYFSETQRNKGNFPGRFSGRQFSNSRSEMNVSTLELGDSALYLCASSFGTSGGQETQYFGPGTRLLVL.

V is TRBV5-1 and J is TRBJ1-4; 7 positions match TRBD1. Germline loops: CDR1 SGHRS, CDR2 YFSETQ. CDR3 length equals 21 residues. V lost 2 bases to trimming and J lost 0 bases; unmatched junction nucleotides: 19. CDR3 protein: CASSFTGVVDSTASTNEKLFF. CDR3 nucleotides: TGCGCCAGCAGCTTTACAGGGGTCGTCGACTCTACCGCCTCAACTAATGAAAAACTGTTTTTT.

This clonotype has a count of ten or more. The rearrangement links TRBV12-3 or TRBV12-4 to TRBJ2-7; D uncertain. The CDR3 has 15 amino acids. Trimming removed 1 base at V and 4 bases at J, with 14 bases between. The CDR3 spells CASSLGGIRGYEQYF. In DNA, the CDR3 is TGTGCCAGCAGTTTAGGGGGTATTAGAGGATACGAGCAGTACTTC.

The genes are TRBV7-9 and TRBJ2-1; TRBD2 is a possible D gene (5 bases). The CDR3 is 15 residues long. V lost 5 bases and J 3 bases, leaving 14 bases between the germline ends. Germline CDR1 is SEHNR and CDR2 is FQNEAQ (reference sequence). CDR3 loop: CASSPDMGDYNEQFF. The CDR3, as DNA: TGTGCCAGCAGCCCAGACATGGGAGACTACAATGAGCAGTTCTTC.

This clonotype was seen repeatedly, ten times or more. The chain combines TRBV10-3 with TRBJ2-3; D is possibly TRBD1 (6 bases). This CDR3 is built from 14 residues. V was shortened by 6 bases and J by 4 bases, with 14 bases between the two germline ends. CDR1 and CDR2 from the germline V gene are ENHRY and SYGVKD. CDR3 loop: CAIRTGTEADTQYF. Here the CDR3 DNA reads TGTGCCATCAGGACAGGTACAGAGGCAGATACGCAGTATTTT.

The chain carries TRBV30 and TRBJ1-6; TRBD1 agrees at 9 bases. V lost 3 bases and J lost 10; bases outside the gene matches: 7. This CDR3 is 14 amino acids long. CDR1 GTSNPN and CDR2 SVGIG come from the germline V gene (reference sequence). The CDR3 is CAWSRGTGSSPLHF. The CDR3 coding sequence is TGTGCCTGGAGCCGGGGGACAGGGAGCTCACCCCTCCACTTT.

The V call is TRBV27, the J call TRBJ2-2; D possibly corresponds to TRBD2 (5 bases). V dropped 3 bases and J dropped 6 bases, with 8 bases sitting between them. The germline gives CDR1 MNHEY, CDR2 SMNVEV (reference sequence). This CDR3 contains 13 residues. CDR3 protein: CASSFWRPGELFF. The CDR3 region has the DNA TGTGCCAGCAGTTTTTGGAGGCCCGGGGAGCTGTTTTTT.

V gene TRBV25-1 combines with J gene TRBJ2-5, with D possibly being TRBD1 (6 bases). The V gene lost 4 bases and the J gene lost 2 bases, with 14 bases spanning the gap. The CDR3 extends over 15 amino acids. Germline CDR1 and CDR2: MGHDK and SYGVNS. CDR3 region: CASSGRTVPQETQYF. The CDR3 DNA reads TGTGCCAGCAGTGGTCGGACAGTCCCTCAAGAGACCCAGTACTTC.

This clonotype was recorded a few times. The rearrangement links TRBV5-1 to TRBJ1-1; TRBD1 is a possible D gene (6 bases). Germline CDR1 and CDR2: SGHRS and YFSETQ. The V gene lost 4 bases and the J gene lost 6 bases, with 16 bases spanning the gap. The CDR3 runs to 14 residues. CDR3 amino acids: CASSRRDMSPEAFF. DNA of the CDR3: TGCGCCAGCAGCCGTAGGGACATGAGCCCTGAAGCTTTCTTT.

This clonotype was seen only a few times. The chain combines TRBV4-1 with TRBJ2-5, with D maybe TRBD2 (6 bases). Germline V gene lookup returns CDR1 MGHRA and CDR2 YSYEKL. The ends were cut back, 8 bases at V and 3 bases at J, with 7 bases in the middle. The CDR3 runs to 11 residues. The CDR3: CASWREETQYF. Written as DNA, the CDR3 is TGCGCCAGCTGGAGGGAAGAGACCCAGTACTTC.

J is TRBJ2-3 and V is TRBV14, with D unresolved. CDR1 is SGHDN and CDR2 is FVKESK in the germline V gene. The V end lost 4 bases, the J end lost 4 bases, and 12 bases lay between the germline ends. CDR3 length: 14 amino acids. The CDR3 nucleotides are TGTGCCAGCAGCCCTAAAATCCGTTCAGATACGCAGTATTTT. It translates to CASSPKIRSDTQYF.

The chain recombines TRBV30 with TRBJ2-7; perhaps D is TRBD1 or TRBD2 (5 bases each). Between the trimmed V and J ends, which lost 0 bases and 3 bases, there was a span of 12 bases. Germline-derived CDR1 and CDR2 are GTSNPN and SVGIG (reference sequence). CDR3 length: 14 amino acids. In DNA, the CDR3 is TGTGCCTGGAGTGTAAAAGGGACGAACTACGAGCAGTACTTC. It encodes CAWSVKGTNYEQYF. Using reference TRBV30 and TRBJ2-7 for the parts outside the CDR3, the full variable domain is SQTIHQWPATLVQPVGSPLSLECTVEGTSNPNLYWYRQAAGRGLQLLFYSVGIGQISSEVPQNLSASRPQDRQFILSSKKLLLSDSGFYLCAWSVKGTNYEQYFGPGTRLTVT.

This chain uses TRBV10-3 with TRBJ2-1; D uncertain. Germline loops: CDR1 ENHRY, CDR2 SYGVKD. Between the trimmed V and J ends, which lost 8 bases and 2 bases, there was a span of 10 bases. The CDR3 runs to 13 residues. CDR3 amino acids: CAIAARPYNEQFF. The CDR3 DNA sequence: TGTGCCATCGCGGCCAGACCCTACAATGAGCAGTTCTTC.

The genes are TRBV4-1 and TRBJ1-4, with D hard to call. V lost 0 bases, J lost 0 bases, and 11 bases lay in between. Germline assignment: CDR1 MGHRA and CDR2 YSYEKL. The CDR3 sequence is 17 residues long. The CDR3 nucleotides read TGCGCCAGCAGCCAAGACGCCATTCGGGCAACTAATGAAAAACTGTTTTTT. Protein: CASSQDAIRATNEKLFF.

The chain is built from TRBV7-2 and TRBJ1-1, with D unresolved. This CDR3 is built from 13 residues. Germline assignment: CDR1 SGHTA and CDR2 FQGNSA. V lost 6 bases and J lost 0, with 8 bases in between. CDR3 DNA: TGTGCCAGCAGAATCAGCCTGAACACTGAAGCTTTCTTT. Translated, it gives CASRISLNTEAFF.

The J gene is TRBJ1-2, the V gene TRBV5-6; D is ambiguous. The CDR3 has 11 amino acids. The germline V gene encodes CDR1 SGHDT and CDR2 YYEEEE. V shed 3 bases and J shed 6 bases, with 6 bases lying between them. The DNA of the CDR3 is TGTGCCAGCAGCTGGGATCATGGCTACACCTTC. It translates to CASSWDHGYTF. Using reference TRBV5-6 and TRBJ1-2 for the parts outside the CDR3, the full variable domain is DAGVTQSPTHLIKTRGQQVTLRCSPKSGHDTVSWYQQALGQGPQFIFQYYEEEERQRGNFPDRFSGHQFPNYSSELNVNALLLGDSALYLCASSWDHGYTFGSGTRLTVV.

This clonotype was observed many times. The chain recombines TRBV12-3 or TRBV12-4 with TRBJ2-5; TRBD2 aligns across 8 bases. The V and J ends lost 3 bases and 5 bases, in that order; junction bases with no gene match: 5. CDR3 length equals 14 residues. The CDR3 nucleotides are TGTGCCAGCAGTTTTTTCGGGGGGGTGGAGACCCAGTACTTC. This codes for CASSFFGGVETQYF.

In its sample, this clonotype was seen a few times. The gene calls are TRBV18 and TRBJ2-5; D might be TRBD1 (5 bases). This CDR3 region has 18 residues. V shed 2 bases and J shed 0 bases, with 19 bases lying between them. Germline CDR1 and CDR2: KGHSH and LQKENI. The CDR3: CASSPSAGSATNQETQYF. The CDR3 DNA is TGTGCCAGCTCACCATCGGCAGGGTCGGCTACTAACCAAGAGACCCAGTACTTC.

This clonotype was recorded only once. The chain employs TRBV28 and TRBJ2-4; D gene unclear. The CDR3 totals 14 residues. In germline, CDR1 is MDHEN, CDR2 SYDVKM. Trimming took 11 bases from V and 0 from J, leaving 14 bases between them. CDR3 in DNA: TGTGCCGCTTCTTCCATACTAGCCAAAAACATTCAGTACTTC. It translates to CAASSILAKNIQYF.